These 26 T cell receptor beta chains came from one sample sequenced in a study of cytomegalovirus exposure and HLA in healthy donors. The PCR contained 60 Vbeta and 13 Jbeta primers. This table comes from immunoSEQ multiplex PCR, and its TCRdb copy is limited to in-frame clones, with some not included. The sample carries 120,000 to 150,000 clones, about two thirds recorded once. The sequenced sample was PBMCs. Receptor source: a woman between 18 and 29 years old in good health and CMV-seronegative.

The rearrangement joins TRBV4-2 to TRBJ1-2; D remains unclear. The germline gives CDR1 LGHNA, CDR2 YNFKEQ. V lost 1 base and J lost 2, with 20 bases in between. The CDR3 totals 18 residues. The CDR3 spells CASSQVTGGLGNNYGYTF. CDR3 sequence (DNA): TGTGCCAGCAGCCAAGTCACGGGAGGGTTAGGAAACAACTATGGCTACACCTTC.

This chain joins TRBV28 and TRBJ1-5, with a weak D call TRBD1 (5 bases). Trimming took 2 bases from V and 2 from J, leaving 7 bases between them. CDR1 and CDR2 from the germline V gene are MDHEN and SYDVKM. The CDR3 covers 14 residues. The CDR3 sequence: CASSLEGGNQPQHF. In DNA form, the CDR3 reads TGTGCCAGCAGTTTAGAAGGGGGCAATCAGCCCCAGCATTTT.

This chain joins TRBV6-6 and TRBJ1-4; 7 bases line up with TRBD1. The length of the CDR3 is 16 residues. V lost 2 bases and J lost 0; bases outside the gene matches: 3. Germline V gives CDR1 MNHNY, CDR2 SVGAGI (reference sequence). CDR3 sequence: CASSYRQGATNEKLFF. DNA of the CDR3: TGTGCCAGCAGTTACCGGCAGGGGGCAACTAATGAAAAACTGTTTTTT.

This rearrangement joins TRBV6-5 to TRBJ2-7, with D perhaps TRBD2 (6 bases). CDR3 length equals 12 residues. V lost 10 bases to trimming and J lost 0 bases, with 10 bases between them. CDR1 is MNHEY and CDR2 is SVGAGI in the germline V gene. This CDR3 reads CATEGNSYEQYF. CDR3 nucleotides: TGTGCCACGGAGGGGAACTCCTACGAGCAGTACTTC.

V gene TRBV9 combines with J gene TRBJ1-2; 12 bases are shared with TRBD1. The CDR3 extends over 17 amino acids. V lost 3 bases, J lost 5 bases, and 11 bases stayed unmatched. Germline V gene data show CDR1 as SGDLS and CDR2 as YYNGEE. The CDR3 here is CASSDRDRGHDRYGYTF. CDR3 coding DNA: TGTGCCAGCAGCGACCGGGACAGGGGGCATGATCGGTATGGCTACACCTTC.

V and J are TRBV6-5 and TRBJ2-7; 14 bases agree with TRBD2. J gave up 6 bases and V 5 bases, and 6 bases lay outside the gene matches. CDR1 and CDR2 (germline): MNHEY, SVGAGI. The CDR3 loop spans 15 amino acids. CDR3: CASSRGLAGVGEQYV. In DNA form, the CDR3 reads TGTGCCAGCAGTAGGGGACTAGCGGGAGTGGGCGAGCAGTACGTC.

The chain has TRBV9 and TRBJ1-4, with D unresolved. The CDR3 extends over 14 amino acids. Trimming took off 4 bases at V and 4 bases at J, with 11 bases between the two ends. The germline V gene encodes CDR1 SGDLS and CDR2 YYNGEE. CDR3 in DNA: TGTGCCAGCAGCCTGGGCAGCTTTAATGAAAAACTGTTTTTT. Its translation: CASSLGSFNEKLFF. Looking up the rest from reference TRBV9 and TRBJ1-4 gives the full variable domain: DSGVTQTPKHLITATGQRVTLRCSPRSGDLSVYWYQQSLDQGLQFLIQYYNGEERAKGNILERFSAQQFPDLHSELNLSSLELGDSALYFCASSLGSFNEKLFFGSGTQLSVL.

The V and J genes are TRBV6-5 and TRBJ1-6; D call uncertain. The CDR3 runs 13 residues. Germline V gene sequence: CDR1 MNHEY, CDR2 SVGAGI. V was trimmed by 4 bases and J by 11 bases, leaving 12 bases between them. CDR3 sequence (DNA): TGTGCCAGCAGTTCCGCGGCCTCAGCACCCCTCCACTTT. Protein: CASSSAASAPLHF.

The J gene is TRBJ2-7, the V gene TRBV27, with TRBD2 as a possible D gene (5 bases). The germline CDR1 and CDR2 sequences are MNHEY and SMNVEV (reference sequence). V was shortened by 2 bases and J by 5 bases, with 10 bases between the two germline ends. The CDR3 spans 13 residues. For the CDR3, the DNA is TGTGCCAGCAGTTTAACGGGGAGCAACGAGCAGTACGTC. As protein: CASSLTGSNEQYV.

This clone has more than one count but fewer than ten. The genes are TRBV2 and TRBJ2-7; possibly TRBD2 for D (6 bases). Germline loops: CDR1 SNHLY, CDR2 FYNNEI. The CDR3 is made up of 13 amino acids. V was shortened by 7 bases and J by 4 bases, with 14 bases between the two germline ends. The CDR3 sequence: CASTPSGLYEQYF. CDR3 nucleotide sequence: TGTGCCAGCACCCCGAGCGGGCTATACGAGCAGTACTTC.

This clone appeared a few times. The J gene is TRBJ2-7, the V gene TRBV6-1; D perhaps matches TRBD1 (7 bases). This CDR3 is built from 15 residues. Per germline, CDR1 MNHNS and CDR2 SASEGT. The germline V and J ends were trimmed by 1 base and 1 base, with 11 bases remaining between them. The CDR3 DNA is TGTGCCAGCAGTGAAGGCCAGGGGGGATCCTACGAGCAGTACGTC. As protein: CASSEGQGGSYEQYV.

This chain links TRBV28 with TRBJ2-3, with 9 bases fitting TRBD2. Germline V CDR1 and CDR2: MDHEN, SYDVKM. The CDR3 runs to 17 residues. J gave up 8 bases and V 1 base, and 13 bases lay outside the gene matches. The CDR3 DNA follows: TGTGCCAGCAGTTTATCTGGAGGCGGGAGGGCCTTTGGTACGCAGTATTTT. Translated: CASSLSGGGRAFGTQYF. Drawing the rest from reference TRBV28 and TRBJ2-3, the complete variable domain is DVKVTQSSRYLVKRTGEKVFLECVQDMDHENMFWYRQDPGLGLRLIYFSYDVKMKEKGDIPEGYSVSREKKERFSLILESASTNQTSMYLCASSLSGGGRAFGTQYFGPGTRLTVL.

The chain joins TRBV6-5 to TRBJ2-5, with 7 bases matching TRBD1. After removal of 6 bases from V and 2 bases from J, the junction contained 6 bases not matched to a gene. The CDR3 extends over 14 amino acids. Looked up from germline, CDR1 is MNHEY and CDR2 is SVGAGI. CDR3 bases: TGTGCCAGCAGCCCCGGGACAGTACAAGAGACCCAGTACTTC. It is translated as CASSPGTVQETQYF.

This chain uses TRBV19 with TRBJ1-1; no reliable D call. Trimming pared 7 bases from V and 0 bases from J, leaving 12 bases between. Looked up from germline, CDR1 is LNHDA and CDR2 is SQIVND (reference sequence). This CDR3 is built from 14 residues. This CDR3 reads CASNFRRMNTEAFF. The CDR3 DNA follows: TGTGCCAGTAATTTTCGGAGAATGAACACTGAAGCTTTCTTT.

This clone was seen a few times. This rearrangement joins TRBV7-9 to TRBJ2-7; possible D gene TRBD1, 6 bases. Germline CDR1 SEHNR, CDR2 FQNEAQ (reference sequence). V lost 5 bases and J 4 bases, leaving 15 bases between the germline ends. This CDR3 spans 14 amino acids. The CDR3 region is CASSRPGEWYEQYF. The CDR3, as DNA: TGTGCCAGCAGCCGGCCAGGGGAGTGGTACGAGCAGTACTTC. Filled out from reference TRBV7-9 and TRBJ2-7, the complete variable domain reads DTGVSQNPRHKITKRGQNVTFRCDPISEHNRLYWYRQTLGQGPEFLTYFQNEAQLEKSRLLSDRFSAERPKGSFSTLEIQRTEQGDSAMYLCASSRPGEWYEQYFGPGTRLTVT.

There are a few counts of this clone. This rearrangement joins TRBV7-9 to TRBJ2-5; 10 positions match TRBD1. The CDR3 is made up of 16 amino acids. Germline V gene lookup returns CDR1 SEHNR and CDR2 FQNEAQ (reference sequence). Trimming cost V 2 bases and J 4 bases; bases outside gene matches: 7. CDR3 sequence (DNA): TGTGCCAGCAGCTTAAGACAGGGGGCGACCGGAGAGACCCAGTACTTC. This codes for CASSLRQGATGETQYF.

This clone was seen only a few times. This chain connects TRBV4-2 to TRBJ2-1; 8 bases agree with TRBD2. V was pared by 5 bases and J by 2 bases, with 11 bases of the junction left unmatched. From germline, CDR1 is LGHNA and CDR2 YNFKEQ. This CDR3 region has 17 residues. The DNA of the CDR3 is TGTGCCAGCAGCTCTACGGGGGGGGAGTCCCCCTACAATGAGCAGTTCTTC. It is translated as CASSSTGGESPYNEQFF.

This chain links TRBV19 with TRBJ1-1; TRBD1 aligns across 9 bases. This CDR3 is built from 14 residues. After removal of 7 bases from V and 3 bases from J, the junction contained 6 bases not matched to a gene. Germline-derived CDR1 and CDR2 are LNHDA and SQIVND (reference sequence). CDR3 bases: TGTGCCAGTATTTTAACAGGGGGCCACACTGAAGCTTTCTTT. Its translation: CASILTGGHTEAFF. The variable domain in full, completed from reference TRBV19 and TRBJ1-1, reads DGGITQSPKYLFRKEGQNVTLSCEQNLNHDAMYWYRQDPGQGLRLIYYSQIVNDFQKGDIAEGYSVSREKKESFPLTVTSAQKNPTAFYLCASILTGGHTEAFFGQGTRLTVV.

The genes are TRBV2 and TRBJ1-5, with D unresolved. V gave up 5 bases and J gave up 2 bases, with 13 bases separating them. The CDR3 length is 15 residues. Germline loops: CDR1 SNHLY, CDR2 FYNNEI. The CDR3 DNA reads TGTGCCAGCAGTTTTGCGGGTAATGGCAATCAGCCCCAGCATTTT. Encoded protein: CASSFAGNGNQPQHF.

The chain combines TRBV5-1 with TRBJ2-7; maybe TRBD2 (6 bases). Germline CDR1 reads SGHRS; CDR2 reads YFSETQ. V was pared by 0 bases and J by 3 bases, with 13 bases between. The CDR3 covers 15 residues. DNA of the CDR3: TGCGCCAGCAGCTTGGACTCCGGGACTGGCTACGAGCAGTACTTC. This gives the protein CASSLDSGTGYEQYF.

V gene TRBV5-5 combines with J gene TRBJ1-4, with D perhaps matching TRBD1 (5 bases). The CDR3 loop spans 13 amino acids. Trimming removed 5 bases at V and 8 bases at J, with 13 bases between. From germline, CDR1 is SGHKS and CDR2 YYEKEE (reference sequence). CDR3 protein: CASSLIYREKLFF. The CDR3 DNA follows: TGTGCCAGCAGTCTCATATACAGGGAAAAACTGTTTTTT.

Written as DNA, the CDR3 is TGTGCCAGCAGTGAAGAAGCCGGACAGGGCGACTATGGCTACACCTTC. Its translation: CASSEEAGQGDYGYTF. The chain employs TRBV2 and TRBJ1-2; 8 nucleotides align to TRBD1. Germline V gene sequence: CDR1 SNHLY, CDR2 FYNNEI. The trim removed 1 base at V and 3 bases at J, leaving 7 bases unmatched. The CDR3 totals 16 residues.

This clone was counted only a few times. The J gene is TRBJ1-4, the V gene TRBV5-1, with TRBD1 as a possible D gene (5 bases). Germline-derived CDR1 and CDR2 are SGHRS and YFSETQ. V lost 4 bases, J lost 3 bases, and 22 bases lay in between. CDR3 length equals 18 residues. The CDR3 spells CASSLGLSGGSANEKLFF. DNA of the CDR3: TGCGCCAGCAGCCTCGGACTCTCCGGGGGGTCTGCTAATGAAAAACTGTTTTTT.

The gene calls are TRBV2 and TRBJ1-2; 7 bases match TRBD1. Germline lookup yields CDR1 SNHLY and CDR2 FYNNEI. V lost 0 bases and J lost 12; bases outside the gene matches: 16. The CDR3 spans 16 residues. Here the CDR3 reads CASSEATNWIQGLDTF. The DNA of the CDR3 is TGTGCCAGCAGTGAAGCGACAAATTGGATACAGGGGCTCGACACCTTC. Using reference TRBV2 and TRBJ1-2 for the parts outside the CDR3, the full variable domain is EPEVTQTPSHQVTQMGQEVILRCVPISNHLYFYWYRQILGQKVEFLVSFYNNEISEKSEIFDDQFSVERPDGSNFTLKIRSTKLEDSAMYFCASSEATNWIQGLDTFGSGTRLTVV.

In DNA, the CDR3 is TGTGCCAGCTCACCCTCGACAGGGGTGATGAACACTGAAGCTTTCTTT. It translates to CASSPSTGVMNTEAFF. The chain combines TRBV18 with TRBJ1-1; 8 nucleotides agree with TRBD1. This CDR3 spans 16 amino acids. Germline CDR1 KGHSH, CDR2 LQKENI. V shed 3 bases, J shed 0 bases, and the junction held 6 bases outside the gene matches.

This clone was found once. The gene calls are TRBV7-6 and TRBJ1-1; D is undetermined. This CDR3 contains 13 residues. V shed 5 bases and J shed 4 bases, with 11 bases lying between them. Per germline, CDR1 SGHVS and CDR2 FNYEAQ. CDR3 residues: CASSLQTSTEAFF. The CDR3 DNA follows: TGTGCCAGCAGCCTTCAGACTAGCACTGAAGCTTTCTTT.